This T cell receptor (beta chain) was documented in a study of a mutant IDH1 vaccine in newly diagnosed glioma. Looking at the study overall: Either 4-6 weeks after radiotherapy alone or alongside temozolomide, vaccination was begun. Week 35 was safety follow-up visit V12; week 47 was end-of-study visit V13.

The repertoire was sequenced with immunoSEQ multiplex PCR; TCRdb's copy has only in-frame clones and lacks some. There are 40,000 to 45,000 clones in the sample; roughly 80% occur only once, and 15% to 20% lies in the top ten. Germline loops: CDR1 SGHRS, CDR2 YFSETQ. J lost 5 bases, V lost 0 bases, and 4 bases had no gene match. The CDR3 consists of 15 residues. Points on this clone: Its antigen is still unknown.

The time point: week 47, end of study. Vaccinated patients received 300 ug of mutant IDH1 20-mer peptide per dose, with topical imiquimod. This chain connects TRBV5-1 to TRBJ1-1; 10 bases agree with TRBD1. The source was PBMCs, collected from a glioma patient whose treatment included an IDH1 peptide vaccine. This receptor was taken from a man aged 18-30 years with glioma. Some clones in this sample may be carry-over from other donors' samples. CDR3 coding DNA: TGCGCCAGCAGCTTGGGGACAGGGGGATGGACTGAAGCTTTCTTT. It codes for CASSLGTGGWTEAFF.